Shown below are 15 T cell receptor beta chains from a single sample sequenced in a study of T cell changes during pregnancy in multiple sclerosis. Sequencing used immunoSEQ multiplex PCR; TCRdb keeps in-frame clones, though not all of them. Here the sample spans fewer than 150,000 clones, 90% to 98% being singletons. Here the sequenced sample was peripheral blood, taken after pregnancy. These receptors all stem from a female donor with multiple sclerosis, enrolled in a pregnancy study.

V and J are TRBV9 and TRBJ1-1; weak D call: TRBD1 (6 bases). CDR3 length: 14 residues. Trimming stripped 0 bases from V and 3 bases from J, with 9 bases between. CDR1 and CDR2 from the germline V gene are SGDLS and YYNGEE. In nucleotides, the CDR3 is TGTGCCAGCAGCGTAGCAGGGGCTGACACTGAAGCTTTCTTT. Translating gives CASSVAGADTEAFF.

This chain links TRBV27 with TRBJ2-6; 9 bases line up with TRBD1. The trim removed 8 bases at V and 0 bases at J, leaving 17 bases unmatched. CDR1 and CDR2 from the germline V gene are MNHEY and SMNVEV (reference sequence). The CDR3 covers 20 residues. In DNA form, the CDR3 reads TGTGCCAGCTCTGTAATAGCCGGGACAGGGAGGGCCTCTGGGGCCAACGTCCTGACTTTC. It specifies CASSVIAGTGRASGANVLTF.

V gene TRBV27 combines with J gene TRBJ1-5, with 7 bases identical to TRBD1. The germline CDR1 and CDR2 sequences are MNHEY and SMNVEV (reference sequence). The CDR3 is made up of 14 amino acids. The J segment lost 2 bases and the V segment lost 4 bases, leaving 2 bases of the junction unmatched. This chain's CDR3 is CASSSGTGNQPQHF. Written as DNA, the CDR3 is TGTGCCAGCAGTTCCGGGACAGGCAATCAGCCCCAGCATTTT.

The chain uses TRBV5-4 and TRBJ2-7; TRBD1 might be the D (5 bases). Deletions cut 3 bases from V and 5 bases from J, with 6 bases between. The CDR3 is made up of 11 amino acids. Germline values: CDR1 SGHNT, CDR2 YYREEE (reference sequence). CDR3 nucleotide sequence: TGTGCCAGCAGCTCCAGGGACGAGCAGTACTTC. This codes for CASSSRDEQYF.

The chain recombines TRBV6-5 with TRBJ1-2; weak D call: TRBD1 (5 bases). The germline V gene has CDR1 MNHEY and CDR2 SVGAGI. The V end lost 4 bases, the J end lost 0 bases, and 15 bases lay between the germline ends. The length of the CDR3 is 16 residues. CDR3 region: CASSFTGTGANYGYTF. For the CDR3, the DNA is TGTGCCAGCAGTTTCACCGGGACGGGGGCTAACTATGGCTACACCTTC.

The chain is built from TRBV5-5 and TRBJ2-7, with 11 bases lining up with TRBD1. CDR1 SGHKS and CDR2 YYEKEE come from the germline V gene (reference sequence). With 4 bases clipped from V and 3 bases from J, the junction kept 3 bases outside the gene matches. The CDR3 consists of 14 residues. CDR3: CASSRDRGIYEQYF. CDR3 in DNA: TGTGCCAGCAGCAGGGACAGGGGGATCTACGAGCAGTACTTC.

The count of this clone is one. Its ends do not fully match the called genes, so a read error is possible. The genes are TRBV6-6 and TRBJ2-7; D unclear. This CDR3 region has 14 residues. CDR1 and CDR2 from the germline V gene are MNHNY and SVGAGI (reference sequence). The CDR3, as DNA: TGTGCCAGCAGTGACTCAGACTTGGCCTACGAGCAGTACTTC. It codes for CASSDSDLAYEQYF.

This chain links TRBV5-1 with TRBJ2-5, with D perhaps matching TRBD1 (5 bases). The CDR3 runs 14 residues. Germline assignment: CDR1 SGHRS and CDR2 YFSETQ. The V and J ends lost 0 bases and 0 bases respectively, with 6 bases between them. The CDR3 region is CASSLEGYQETQYF. The CDR3 DNA reads as TGCGCCAGCAGCTTGGAGGGGTACCAAGAGACCCAGTACTTC.

The chain couples TRBV25-1 to TRBJ2-1; 8 positions match TRBD2. V was clipped by 6 bases and J by 6 bases; unmatched bases: 10. In germline, CDR1 is MGHDK, CDR2 SYGVNS. The length of the CDR3 is 15 residues. CDR3 residues: CASSVGAGAINEQFF. Here the CDR3 DNA reads TGTGCCAGCAGCGTAGGAGCGGGAGCTATCAATGAGCAGTTCTTC.

The chain joins TRBV5-1 to TRBJ2-7, with D perhaps TRBD2 (6 bases). CDR1 and CDR2 (germline): SGHRS, YFSETQ. The CDR3 contains 15 residues. The germline V and J ends were trimmed by 4 bases and 2 bases, with 16 bases remaining between them. CDR3 sequence: CASSVATSPPYEQYF. CDR3 coding DNA: TGCGCCAGCAGCGTCGCTACTAGCCCCCCCTACGAGCAGTACTTC.

This clone showed up just once. V is TRBV2 and J is TRBJ2-7, with a weak D call TRBD2 (7 bases). The CDR3 runs 12 residues. CDR1 and CDR2 from the germline V gene are SNHLY and FYNNEI. V was pared by 6 bases and J by 4 bases, with 10 bases between. For the CDR3, the DNA is TGTGCCAGCAGGGAGGGGGGGTACGAGCAGTACTTC. It encodes CASREGGYEQYF. The variable domain in full, completed from reference TRBV2 and TRBJ2-7, reads EPEVTQTPSHQVTQMGQEVILRCVPISNHLYFYWYRQILGQKVEFLVSFYNNEISEKSEIFDDQFSVERPDGSNFTLKIRSTKLEDSAMYFCASREGGYEQYFGPGTRLTVT.

The chain links TRBV28 to TRBJ2-6; D is possibly TRBD2 (6 bases). Trimming cost V 7 bases and J 0 bases, with 19 bases left between them. The CDR3 spans 18 residues. Germline-derived CDR1 and CDR2 are MDHEN and SYDVKM. CDR3 nucleotides: TGTGCCAGCATCGGCCTCTTGGGACTCCCCTCTGGGGCCAACGTCCTGACTTTC. This translates into CASIGLLGLPSGANVLTF.

The chain has TRBV14 and TRBJ2-3, with 8 bases aligning to TRBD2. Germline V gene lookup returns CDR1 SGHDN and CDR2 FVKESK. After removal of 4 bases from V and 6 bases from J, the junction contained 9 bases not matched to a gene. This CDR3 contains 15 residues. The CDR3 is CASSLSGLGMDTQYF. The DNA of the CDR3 is TGTGCCAGCAGCCTCTCGGGACTAGGGATGGATACGCAGTATTTT.

This clone was detected only once. DNA of the CDR3: TGTGCCAGCTCACCCCCGGGACAGTGGGGAAACATTCAGTACTTC. Encoded protein: CASSPPGQWGNIQYF. The chain recombines TRBV18 with TRBJ2-4, with TRBD1 identical over 7 bases. V shed 3 bases, J shed 6 bases, and the junction held 8 bases outside the gene matches. The CDR3 covers 15 residues. Germline V CDR1 and CDR2: KGHSH, LQKENI.

The rearrangement links TRBV5-1 to TRBJ2-5, with 8 bases aligning to TRBD2. V lost 2 bases and J lost 5; bases outside the gene matches: 11. This CDR3 contains 16 residues. Germline loops: CDR1 SGHRS, CDR2 YFSETQ. CDR3 sequence: CASSLSGGGLGETQYF. CDR3 coding DNA: TGCGCCAGCAGCTTATCCGGCGGGGGGCTTGGGGAGACCCAGTACTTC.